The rows below give T cell receptor beta chains drawn from one sample of a study of chemoradiotherapy in HPV16-positive cancers. Produced via immunoSEQ multiplex PCR; TCRdb's table is partial and in-frame only. The data contain 3,000 to 4,000 clones, around four fifths of them singletons. The source was tumor tissue, collected from a patient who underwent chemoradiotherapy. These receptors all come from a human donor with HPV-associated anogenital cancer. Each CDR3 is given with its conserved first and last residue. D genes are given only for firm matches. Not all rows give a size; the values are once, few, many and, for expanded clones, a class.

cdr3_length j_call d_call v_call clone_size cdr3_aa cdr3_nt
14 TRBJ2-7 NA TRBV19 NA CASKAEGAASEQYF TGTGCCAGTAAAGCGGAGGGGGCGGCCTCCGAGCAGTACTTC
12 TRBJ1-2 NA TRBV19 once CASGGGYNGYTF TGTGCCAGTGGAGGGGGTTACAATGGCTACACCTTC
16 TRBJ2-3 TRBD2 TRBV7-6 NA CASSPKLAGPTDTQYF TGTGCCAGCAGCCCAAAACTAGCGGGGCCCACAGATACGCAGTATTTT
13 TRBJ2-7 NA TRBV11-1 NA CASSFGGDYEQYF TGTGCCAGCAGTTTCGGGGGCGATTACGAGCAGTACTTC
15 TRBJ2-2 NA TRBV4-2 once CASSYGRDNTGELFF TGTGCCAGCAGCTACGGGAGAGACAACACCGGGGAGCTGTTTTTT
16 TRBJ2-5 NA TRBV5-1 NA CASSLGGQSLMETQYF TGCGCCAGCAGCTTGGGGGGACAATCATTGATGGAGACCCAGTACTTC
15 TRBJ1-5 TRBD1 TRBV9 few CASSAQGARNQPQHF TGTGCCAGCAGCGCGCAGGGGGCTAGGAATCAGCCCCAGCATTTT
13 TRBJ2-3 TRBD1 TRBV5-1 NA CASSSQQGDTQYF TGCGCCAGCAGCTCACAACAGGGGGATACGCAGTATTTT
14 TRBJ1-5 NA TRBV6-6 NA CASTSGGEYQPQHF TGTGCCAGCACCTCGGGAGGGGAATATCAGCCCCAGCATTTT
13 TRBJ2-7 NA TRBV11-2 NA CASSPGTFYEQYF TGTGCCAGCAGCCCGGGGACATTCTACGAGCAGTACTTC
16 TRBJ1-1 NA TRBV2 NA CASSEAPPTGTTEAFF TGTGCCAGCAGTGAAGCCCCACCTACAGGGACCACTGAAGCTTTCTTT
14 TRBJ2-7 NA TRBV6-4 NA CASSEEVTFYEQYF TGTGCCAGCAGTGAAGAGGTTACTTTCTACGAGCAGTACTTC
16 TRBJ1-1 TRBD1 TRBV6-5 NA CASSSLQGAKNTEAFF TGTGCCAGCAGTTCCCTACAGGGGGCAAAGAACACTGAAGCTTTCTTT
17 TRBJ1-2 NA TRBV5-4 NA CASRLILPGRLNYGYTF TGTGCCAGCAGACTAATTTTACCGGGACGACTAAACTATGGCTACACCTTC
15 TRBJ2-5 TRBD1 TRBV19 NA CASADGQVDQETQYF TGTGCCAGTGCCGACGGACAGGTCGACCAAGAGACCCAGTACTTC
14 TRBJ1-2 NA TRBV6-1 NA CASRTVQGNYGYTF TGTGCCAGCAGGACGGTACAGGGTAACTATGGCTACACCTTC
11 TRBJ1-1 NA TRBV29-1 NA CSVEVNTEAFF TGCAGCGTAGAGGTGAACACTGAAGCTTTCTTT
15 TRBJ2-7 NA TRBV4-1 NA CASSPIAGPTYEQYF TGCGCCAGCAGCCCGATTGCGGGGCCAACCTACGAGCAGTACTTC
16 TRBJ1-5 NA TRBV5-8 NA CASSPPRTVGNQPQHF TGTGCCAGCAGCCCCCCCCGGACAGTCGGCAATCAGCCCCAGCATTTT
15 TRBJ1-3 NA TRBV9 few CASSVGEGEGNTIYF TGTGCCAGCAGCGTAGGAGAAGGAGAAGGAAACACCATATATTTT
15 TRBJ2-3 NA TRBV5-1 NA CASSSSPPGTDTQYF TGCGCCAGCAGTTCGTCCCCCCCTGGAACAGATACGCAGTATTTT
16 TRBJ2-7 NA TRBV2 once CASSSATGRAPYEQYF TGTGCCAGCAGTTCTGCGACAGGGAGGGCCCCCTACGAGCAGTACTTC
14 TRBJ2-7 TRBD1 TRBV10-2 NA CASSVGRDRGYQYF TGCGCCAGCAGCGTGGGCCGGGACAGGGGATATCAGTACTTC
14 TRBJ2-7 NA TRBV29-1 NA CSVVVGTPIYEQYF TGCAGCGTTGTGGTGGGGACACCTATTTACGAGCAGTACTTC
13 TRBJ1-2 NA TRBV2 NA CASNEQSTYGYTF TGTGCCAGCAATGAACAGAGTACCTATGGCTACACCTTC
15 TRBJ2-5 NA TRBV7-3 NA CASSLVSGTQETQYF TGTGCCAGCAGCTTAGTATCCGGAACTCAAGAGACCCAGTACTTC
14 TRBJ1-1 NA TRBV7-3 NA CASSLTSPPAEAFF TGTGCCAGCAGCCTTACGTCCCCGCCGGCTGAAGCTTTCTTT
16 TRBJ2-3 TRBD2 TRBV6-4 NA CASSDSASGGTDTQYF TGTGCCAGCAGTGACTCGGCTAGCGGGGGGACAGATACGCAGTATTTT
15 TRBJ1-2 TRBD1 TRBV6-1 NA CASSEWTGSNYGYTF TGTGCCAGCAGTGAGTGGACAGGGAGTAACTATGGCTACACCTTC
16 TRBJ2-3 NA TRBV10-1 NA CASSPRRSAPTDTQYF TGCGCCAGCAGCCCAAGACGGAGCGCGCCCACAGATACGCAGTATTTT
12 TRBJ1-2 NA TRBV7-2 few CASGERGIGYTF TGTGCCAGCGGAGAGCGGGGGATCGGCTACACCTTC
16 TRBJ2-7 NA TRBV5-6 NA CASSPVDRRRFYEQYF TGTGCCAGCAGCCCAGTTGACAGGAGGAGGTTTTACGAGCAGTACTTC
14 TRBJ1-3 NA TRBV18 NA CASSQQGSGNTIYF TGTGCCAGCTCACAACAGGGTTCCGGAAACACCATATATTTT
14 TRBJ1-2 TRBD1 TRBV10-3 NA CATFHLTGGHGYTF TGTGCCACCTTCCACCTTACAGGGGGCCATGGCTACACCTTC
14 TRBJ1-6 TRBD1 TRBV27 NA CASREQGGFSPLHF TGTGCCAGCAGGGAGCAGGGGGGGTTCTCACCCCTCCACTTT
15 TRBJ1-2 NA TRBV2 NA CASSDHNEGLYGYTF TGTGCCAGCAGTGACCACAACGAAGGGCTCTATGGCTACACCTTC
17 TRBJ2-7 NA TRBV7-2 NA CASSLIRWGQENYEQYF TGTGCCAGCAGCTTAATTCGGTGGGGGCAGGAGAACTACGAGCAGTACTTC
13 TRBJ2-7 NA TRBV28 NA CASSLILNYEQYF TGTGCCAGCAGTCTCATACTAAACTACGAGCAGTACTTC
16 TRBJ2-1 TRBD2 TRBV9 NA CASSSSRLAGYNEQFF TGTGCCAGCAGCTCTAGTCGACTAGCGGGGTACAATGAGCAGTTCTTC
13 TRBJ2-3 NA TRBV4-2 NA CASSRERTDTQYF TGTGCCAGCAGTCGAGAGCGGACAGATACGCAGTATTTT
14 TRBJ2-7 NA TRBV7-8 few CASGMAGRAYEQYF TGTGCCAGCGGGATGGCAGGAAGGGCCTACGAGCAGTACTTC
11 TRBJ1-1 NA TRBV29-1 once CSVAGSTEAFF TGCAGCGTCGCCGGATCCACGGAGGCTTTCTTT
14 TRBJ2-2 NA TRBV9 NA CASSVGRLTGELFF TGTGCCAGCAGCGTAGGGCGTCTCACCGGGGAGCTGTTTTTT
14 TRBJ2-2 NA TRBV5-5 NA CASSFGQNTGELFF TGTGCCAGCAGCTTCGGACAGAACACCGGGGAGCTGTTTTTT
14 TRBJ2-2 NA TRBV19 NA CASSIIGSTGELFF TGTGCCAGTAGTATTATCGGGAGCACCGGGGAGCTGTTTTTT
19 TRBJ2-6 TRBD2 TRBV9 NA CASSPKTSGGPSGANVLTF TGTGCCAGCAGCCCAAAGACTAGCGGGGGCCCCTCTGGGGCCAACGTCCTGACTTTC
10 TRBJ1-4 NA TRBV7-9 NA CASGGEKLFF TGTGCCAGCGGCGGGGAAAAACTGTTTTTT
15 TRBJ2-1 NA TRBV27 NA CASSWGLAARNEQFF TGTGCCAGCAGTTGGGGGCTAGCGGCACGCAATGAGCAGTTCTTC
16 TRBJ2-2 NA TRBV6-4 NA CASSDSSRADTGELFF TGTGCCAGCAGTGACTCGAGCAGGGCGGACACCGGGGAGCTGTTTTTT